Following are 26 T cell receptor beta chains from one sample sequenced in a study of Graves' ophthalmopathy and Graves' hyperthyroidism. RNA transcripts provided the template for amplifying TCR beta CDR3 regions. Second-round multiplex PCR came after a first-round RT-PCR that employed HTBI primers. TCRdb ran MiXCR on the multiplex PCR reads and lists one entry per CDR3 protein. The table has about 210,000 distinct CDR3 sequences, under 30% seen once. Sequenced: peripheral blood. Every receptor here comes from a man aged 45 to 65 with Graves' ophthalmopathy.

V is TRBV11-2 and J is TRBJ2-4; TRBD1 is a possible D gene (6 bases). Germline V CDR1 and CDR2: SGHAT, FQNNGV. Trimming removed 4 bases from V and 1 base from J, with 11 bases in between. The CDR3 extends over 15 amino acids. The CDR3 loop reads CASSSRGWAKNIQYF. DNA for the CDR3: TGTGCCAGCAGCTCCAGGGGTTGGGCCAAAAACATTCAGTACTTC.

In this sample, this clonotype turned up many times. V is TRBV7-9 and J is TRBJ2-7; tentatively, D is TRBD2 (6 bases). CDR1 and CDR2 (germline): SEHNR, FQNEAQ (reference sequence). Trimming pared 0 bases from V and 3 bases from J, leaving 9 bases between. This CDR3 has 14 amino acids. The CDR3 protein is CASSLADYLYEQYF. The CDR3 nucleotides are TGTGCCAGCAGCTTAGCGGACTACCTCTACGAGCAGTACTTC.

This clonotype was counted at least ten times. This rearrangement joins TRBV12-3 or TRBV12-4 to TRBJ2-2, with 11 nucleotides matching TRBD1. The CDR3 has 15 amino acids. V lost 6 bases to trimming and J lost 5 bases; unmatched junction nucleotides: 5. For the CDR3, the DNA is TGTGCCAGCAGACTGGACAGGGGGCTTACCGGGGAGCTGTTTTTT. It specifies CASRLDRGLTGELFF.

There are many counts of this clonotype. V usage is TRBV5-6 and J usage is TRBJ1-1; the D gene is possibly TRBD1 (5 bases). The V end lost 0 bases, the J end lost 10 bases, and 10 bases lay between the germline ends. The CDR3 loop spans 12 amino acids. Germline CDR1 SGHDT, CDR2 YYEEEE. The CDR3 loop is CASSLEGFRAFF. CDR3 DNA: TGTGCCAGCAGCTTGGAGGGGTTTAGAGCTTTCTTT. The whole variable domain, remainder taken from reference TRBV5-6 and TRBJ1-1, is DAGVTQSPTHLIKTRGQQVTLRCSPKSGHDTVSWYQQALGQGPQFIFQYYEEEERQRGNFPDRFSGHQFPNYSSELNVNALLLGDSALYLCASSLEGFRAFFGQGTRLTVV.

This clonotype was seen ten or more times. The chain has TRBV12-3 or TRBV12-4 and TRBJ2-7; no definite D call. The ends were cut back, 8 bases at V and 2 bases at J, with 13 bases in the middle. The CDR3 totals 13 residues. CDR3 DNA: TGTGCCAGCCGCACCGGGTCCACCTACGAGCAGTACTTC. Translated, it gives CASRTGSTYEQYF.

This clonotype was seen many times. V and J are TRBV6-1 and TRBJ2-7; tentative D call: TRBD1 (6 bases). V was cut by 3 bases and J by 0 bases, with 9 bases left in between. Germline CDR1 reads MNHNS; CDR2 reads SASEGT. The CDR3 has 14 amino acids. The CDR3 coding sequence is TGTGCCAGCAGTGAGACAGGTAGCTCCTACGAGCAGTACTTC. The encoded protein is CASSETGSSYEQYF.

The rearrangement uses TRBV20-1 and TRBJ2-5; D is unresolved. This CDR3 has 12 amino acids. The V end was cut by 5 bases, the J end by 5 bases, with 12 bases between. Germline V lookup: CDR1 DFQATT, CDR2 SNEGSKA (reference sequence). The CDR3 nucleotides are TGCAGTGCTCCCACCCCTGGGGAGACCCAGTACTTC. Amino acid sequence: CSAPTPGETQYF.

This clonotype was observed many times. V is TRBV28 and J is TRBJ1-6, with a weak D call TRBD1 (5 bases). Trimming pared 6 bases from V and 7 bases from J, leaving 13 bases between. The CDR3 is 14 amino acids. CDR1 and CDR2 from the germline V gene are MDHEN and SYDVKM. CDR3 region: CASSSGTLNSPLHF. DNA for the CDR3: TGTGCCAGCAGCTCCGGGACTCTAAATTCACCCCTCCACTTT.

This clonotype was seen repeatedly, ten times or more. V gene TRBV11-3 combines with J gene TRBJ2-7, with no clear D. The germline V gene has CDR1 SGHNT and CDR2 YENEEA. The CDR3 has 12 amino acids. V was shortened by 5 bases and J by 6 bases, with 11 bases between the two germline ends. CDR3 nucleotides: TGTGCCAGCAGCCAACGCGTCTCCGAGCAGTACTTC. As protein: CASSQRVSEQYF.

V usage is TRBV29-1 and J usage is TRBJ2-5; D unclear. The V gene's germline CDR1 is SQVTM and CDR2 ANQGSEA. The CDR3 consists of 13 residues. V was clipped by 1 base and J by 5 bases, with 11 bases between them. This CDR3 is CSVEGPPSETQYF. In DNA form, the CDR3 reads TGCAGCGTTGAAGGTCCTCCTTCGGAGACCCAGTACTTC.

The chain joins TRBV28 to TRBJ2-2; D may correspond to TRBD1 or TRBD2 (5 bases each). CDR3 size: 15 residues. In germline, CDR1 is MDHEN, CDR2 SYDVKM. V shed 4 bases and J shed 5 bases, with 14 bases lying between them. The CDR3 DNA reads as TGTGCCAGCAGTTCCGGGACGATCGTGACCGGGGAGCTGTTTTTT. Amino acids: CASSSGTIVTGELFF.

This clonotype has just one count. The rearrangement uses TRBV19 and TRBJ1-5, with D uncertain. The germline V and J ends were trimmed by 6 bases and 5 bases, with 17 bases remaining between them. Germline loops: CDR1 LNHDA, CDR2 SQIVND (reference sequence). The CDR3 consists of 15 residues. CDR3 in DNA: TGTGCCAGTAGCCGCGACCCGCGTATCGATCAGCCCCAGCATTTT. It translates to CASSRDPRIDQPQHF.

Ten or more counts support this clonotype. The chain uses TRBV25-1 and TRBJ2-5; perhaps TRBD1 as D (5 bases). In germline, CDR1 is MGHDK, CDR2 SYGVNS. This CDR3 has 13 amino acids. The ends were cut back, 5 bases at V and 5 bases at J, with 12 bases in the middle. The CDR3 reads CASSPDRWETQYF. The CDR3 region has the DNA TGTGCCAGCAGTCCTGACAGATGGGAGACCCAGTACTTC.

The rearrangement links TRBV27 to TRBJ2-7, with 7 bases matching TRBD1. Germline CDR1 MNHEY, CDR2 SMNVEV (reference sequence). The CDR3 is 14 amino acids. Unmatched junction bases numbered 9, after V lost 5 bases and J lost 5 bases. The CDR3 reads CASSPDRVIHEQYF. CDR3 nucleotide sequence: TGTGCCAGCAGTCCTGACAGGGTTATCCACGAGCAGTACTTC.

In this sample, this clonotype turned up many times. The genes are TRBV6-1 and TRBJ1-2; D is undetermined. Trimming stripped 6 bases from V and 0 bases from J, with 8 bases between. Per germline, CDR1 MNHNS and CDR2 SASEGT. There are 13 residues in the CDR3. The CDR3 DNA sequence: TGTGCCAGCAGCCCCGTTTCTAACTATGGCTACACCTTC. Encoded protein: CASSPVSNYGYTF.

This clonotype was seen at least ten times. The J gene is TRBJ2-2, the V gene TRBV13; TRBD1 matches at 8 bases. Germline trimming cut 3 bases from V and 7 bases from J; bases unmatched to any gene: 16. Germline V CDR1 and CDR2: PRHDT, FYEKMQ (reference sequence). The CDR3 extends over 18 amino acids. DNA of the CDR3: TGTGCCAGCAGCTTTCCGGGTCAGGACAGGGTAGAAAACGGGGAGCTGTTTTTT. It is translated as CASSFPGQDRVENGELFF.

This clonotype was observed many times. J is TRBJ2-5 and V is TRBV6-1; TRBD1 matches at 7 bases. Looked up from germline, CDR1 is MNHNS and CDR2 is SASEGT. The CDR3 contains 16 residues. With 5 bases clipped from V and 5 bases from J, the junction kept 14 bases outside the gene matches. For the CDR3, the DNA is TGTGCCAGCAGTCGTACAGGGGTGAGAGGGGGCGAGACCCAGTACTTC. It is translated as CASSRTGVRGGETQYF.

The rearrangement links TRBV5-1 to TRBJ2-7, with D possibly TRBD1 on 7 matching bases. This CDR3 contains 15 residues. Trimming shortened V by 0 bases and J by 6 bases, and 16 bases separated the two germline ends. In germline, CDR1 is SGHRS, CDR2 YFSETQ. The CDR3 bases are TGCGCCAGCAGCTTGGCCGCGGGACAGACCCGCGAGCAGTACTTC. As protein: CASSLAAGQTREQYF.

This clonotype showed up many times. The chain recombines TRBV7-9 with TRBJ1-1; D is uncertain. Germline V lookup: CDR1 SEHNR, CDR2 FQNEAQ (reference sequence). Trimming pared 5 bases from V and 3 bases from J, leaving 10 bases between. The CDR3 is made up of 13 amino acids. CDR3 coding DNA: TGTGCCAGCAGCCCCCCCCCGGACACTGAAGCTTTCTTT. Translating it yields CASSPPPDTEAFF.

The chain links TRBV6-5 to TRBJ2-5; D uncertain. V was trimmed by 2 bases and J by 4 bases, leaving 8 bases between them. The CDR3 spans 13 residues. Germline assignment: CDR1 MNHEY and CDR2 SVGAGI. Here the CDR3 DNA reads TGTGCCAGCAGTTACCAGGATCGAGAGACCCAGTACTTC. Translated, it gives CASSYQDRETQYF.

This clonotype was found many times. The DNA of the CDR3 is TGTGCCAGCAGTGGTTCTTCAGGGATCGATACGCAGTATTTT. It specifies CASSGSSGIDTQYF. The chain links TRBV6-1 to TRBJ2-3, with D perhaps matching TRBD1 (5 bases). The V end lost 4 bases, the J end lost 6 bases, and 14 bases lay between the germline ends. Germline assignment: CDR1 MNHNS and CDR2 SASEGT. CDR3 length: 14 amino acids.

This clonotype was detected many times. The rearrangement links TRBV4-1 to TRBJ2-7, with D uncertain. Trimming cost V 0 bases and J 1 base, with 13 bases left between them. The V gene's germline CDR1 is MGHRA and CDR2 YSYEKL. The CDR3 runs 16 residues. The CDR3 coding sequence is TGCGCCAGCAGCCAAGAGAGCGTACTACTATCCTACGAGCAGTACTTC. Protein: CASSQESVLLSYEQYF.

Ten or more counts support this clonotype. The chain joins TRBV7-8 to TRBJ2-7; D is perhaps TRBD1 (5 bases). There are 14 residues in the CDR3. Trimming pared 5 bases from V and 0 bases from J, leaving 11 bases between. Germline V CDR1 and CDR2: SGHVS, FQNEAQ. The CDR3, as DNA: TGTGCCAGCAGCCGAAAGGGGAACTCCTACGAGCAGTACTTC. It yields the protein CASSRKGNSYEQYF.

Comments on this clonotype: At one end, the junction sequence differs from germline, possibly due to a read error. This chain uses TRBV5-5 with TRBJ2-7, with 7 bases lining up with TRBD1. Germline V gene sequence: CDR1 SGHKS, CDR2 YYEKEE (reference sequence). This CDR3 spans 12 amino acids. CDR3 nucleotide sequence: TGTGCCAGCAGTTCGGGACAGTACGGGCAGTACTTC. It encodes CASSSGQYGQYF.

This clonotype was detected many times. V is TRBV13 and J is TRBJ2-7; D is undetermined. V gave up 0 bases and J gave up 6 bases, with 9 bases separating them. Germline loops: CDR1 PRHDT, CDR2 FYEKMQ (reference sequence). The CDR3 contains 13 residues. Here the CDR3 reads CASSLGVGGEQYF. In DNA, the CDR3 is TGTGCCAGCAGCTTAGGCGTGGGTGGCGAGCAGTACTTC. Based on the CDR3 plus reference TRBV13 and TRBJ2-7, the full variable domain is AAGVIQSPRHLIKEKRETATLKCYPIPRHDTVYWYQQGPGQDPQFLISFYEKMQSDKGSIPDRFSAQQFSDYHSELNMSSLELGDSALYFCASSLGVGGEQYFGPGTRLTVT.

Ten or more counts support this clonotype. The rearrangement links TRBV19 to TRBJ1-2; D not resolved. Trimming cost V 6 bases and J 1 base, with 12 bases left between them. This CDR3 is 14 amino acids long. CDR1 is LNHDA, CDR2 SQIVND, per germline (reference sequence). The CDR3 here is CASSDGDINYGYTF. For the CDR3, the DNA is TGTGCCAGTAGCGATGGGGATATTAACTATGGCTACACCTTC.